The rows below give T cell receptor beta chains drawn from one sample of a study of response to subunit inactivated influenza vaccine. Each CDR3 protein is one row after TCRdb ran MiXCR on the RT-PCR reads. Among some 850,000 distinct CDR3 sequences listed, 15% to 20% were seen once. The source was PBMCs from blood, collected about 5 days after vaccination. The receptors were sampled from a middle-aged man who received an inactivated influenza vaccine. Each CDR3 is given without its conserved first and last residue.

j_gene,v_gene,CDR3aa
TRBJ2-7,TRBV20-1,SARVRGALYEQY
TRBJ2-3,TRBV9,ASSVGLRGGRSTDTQY
TRBJ1-5,TRBV5-6,ASSLLGRAQPQH
TRBJ2-1,TRBV7-3,ASSATSNNEQF
TRBJ2-1,TRBV7-2,ASSEGQGVYNEQF
TRBJ2-3,TRBV20-1,SASSGGGTDTQY
TRBJ2-1,TRBV7-9,ASSLDRLAGYNEQF
TRBJ2-1,TRBV13,ASSLATGVRSYNEQF
TRBJ1-2,TRBV7-2,ASSFTTGTEGYT
TRBJ2-7,TRBV7-2,ASSLATRIVGPYEQY
TRBJ2-7,TRBV20-1,SARDSLAGMYEQY
TRBJ2-5,TRBV5-6,ASSFRRRQGQETQY
TRBJ2-1,TRBV6-1,ASTLAGGHEQF
TRBJ2-1,TRBV11-2,ASSYRRGYNEQF
TRBJ2-2,TRBV30,AWRGSYTGELF
TRBJ2-7,TRBV11-2,ASSLGAGTPMVEQY